The subject of this entry is one T cell receptor beta chain. Here immunoSEQ multiplex PCR was the method, and the copy in TCRdb shows in-frame clones only, minus some. This table holds 90,000 to 100,000 clones, 79% found once. The entry originates in a study of control samples from healthy donors and cancer patients. CDR3 length: 14 amino acids. V dropped 5 bases and J dropped 0 bases, with 11 bases sitting between them. CDR1 LGHNA and CDR2 YSLEER come from the germline V gene. The sequence came from a woman younger than 45 in good health. The source material was blood. The J gene is TRBJ2-7, the V gene TRBV4-3, with D perhaps matching TRBD2 (5 bases). The CDR3: CASSGSRSSYEQYF. The CDR3, as DNA: TGCGCCAGCAGCGGGAGCAGGAGCTCCTACGAGCAGTACTTC.